The subject of this entry is one T cell receptor (beta chain). The data are from a study of blood T cell repertoires in COVID-19. As for the study in general: Specimens from acute and convalescent COVID-19 originated in the United States, Italy and Spain. T cells, B-cell-depleted T cells, or PBMCs provided the cDNA or gDNA that served as material.

Sequencing was performed with immunoSEQ multiplex PCR; in TCRdb, only in-frame clones are kept and a portion is missing. This sample has under 90,000 clones; around nine tenths occur once, and the top ten carry around 7.3%. CDR3 length: 15 residues. Germline V gene data show CDR1 as LGHDT and CDR2 as YNNKEL (reference sequence). V was pared by 3 bases and J by 0 bases, with 11 bases between. The Seattle patients, enrolled during active infection, were followed longitudinally. This receptor was obtained from a man in his forties or fifties with COVID-19, enrolled during active disease. The chain has TRBV3-1 (or the pseudogene TRBV3-2) and TRBJ1-1, with a tentative D call TRBD1 (6 bases). The sequenced sample was peripheral blood. The CDR3 DNA reads as TGTGCCAGCAGCCAGACCGGGACAATGAACACTGAAGCTTTCTTT. This translates into CASSQTGTMNTEAFF.